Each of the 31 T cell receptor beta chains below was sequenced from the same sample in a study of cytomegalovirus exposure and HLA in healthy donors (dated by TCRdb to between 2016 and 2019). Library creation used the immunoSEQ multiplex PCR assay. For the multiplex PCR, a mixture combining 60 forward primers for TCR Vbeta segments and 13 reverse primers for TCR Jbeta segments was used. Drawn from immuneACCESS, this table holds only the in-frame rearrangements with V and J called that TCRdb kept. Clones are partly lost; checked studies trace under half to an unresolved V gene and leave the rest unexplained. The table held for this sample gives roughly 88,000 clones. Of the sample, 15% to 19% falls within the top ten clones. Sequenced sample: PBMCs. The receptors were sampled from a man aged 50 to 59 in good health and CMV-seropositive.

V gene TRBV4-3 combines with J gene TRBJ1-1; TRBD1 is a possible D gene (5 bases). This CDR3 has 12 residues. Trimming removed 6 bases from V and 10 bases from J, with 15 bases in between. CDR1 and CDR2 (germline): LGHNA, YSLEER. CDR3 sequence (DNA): TGCGCCAGCAGTTCGGAGACAGAGGTAGCTTTCTTT. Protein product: CASSSETEVAFF.

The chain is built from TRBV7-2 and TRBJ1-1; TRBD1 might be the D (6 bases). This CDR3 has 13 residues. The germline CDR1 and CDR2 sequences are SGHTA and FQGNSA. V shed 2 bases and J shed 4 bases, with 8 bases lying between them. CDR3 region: CASSLTGFTEAFF. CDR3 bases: TGTGCCAGCAGCTTAACAGGGTTCACTGAAGCTTTCTTT.

CDR3 loop: CASRSGIGTGELFF. CDR3 sequence (DNA): TGTGCCAGCCGTAGCGGGATAGGGACCGGGGAGCTGTTTTTT. The J gene is TRBJ2-2, the V gene TRBV2, with TRBD2 matching over 8 bases. The CDR3 has 14 amino acids. V lost 8 bases, J lost 5 bases, and 7 bases stayed unmatched. Germline V lookup: CDR1 SNHLY, CDR2 FYNNEI.

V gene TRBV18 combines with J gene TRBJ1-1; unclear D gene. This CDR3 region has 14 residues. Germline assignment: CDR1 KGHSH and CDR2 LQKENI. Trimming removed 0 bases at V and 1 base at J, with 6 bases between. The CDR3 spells CASSPPSRNTEAFF. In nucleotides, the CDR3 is TGTGCCAGCTCACCACCATCCAGGAACACTGAAGCTTTCTTT.

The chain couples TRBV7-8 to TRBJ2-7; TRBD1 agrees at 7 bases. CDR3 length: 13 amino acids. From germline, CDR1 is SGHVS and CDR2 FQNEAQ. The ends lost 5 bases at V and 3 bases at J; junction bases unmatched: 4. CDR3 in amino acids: CASSPRQGYEQYF. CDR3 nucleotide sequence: TGTGCCAGCAGCCCCAGACAGGGCTACGAGCAGTACTTC.

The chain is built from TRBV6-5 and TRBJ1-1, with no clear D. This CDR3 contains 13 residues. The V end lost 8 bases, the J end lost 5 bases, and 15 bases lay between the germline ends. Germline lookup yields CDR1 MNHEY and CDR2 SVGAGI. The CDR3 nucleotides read TGTGCCAGCGGTCCGACGGGATGGACTGAAGCTTTCTTT. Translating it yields CASGPTGWTEAFF.

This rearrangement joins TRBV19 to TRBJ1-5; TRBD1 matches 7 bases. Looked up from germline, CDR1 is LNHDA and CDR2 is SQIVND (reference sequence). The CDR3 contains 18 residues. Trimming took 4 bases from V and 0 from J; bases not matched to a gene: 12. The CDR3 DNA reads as TGTGCCAGTAGTAGAGGGACAGCGCTCGAATATAGCAATCAGCCCCAGCATTTT. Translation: CASSRGTALEYSNQPQHF.

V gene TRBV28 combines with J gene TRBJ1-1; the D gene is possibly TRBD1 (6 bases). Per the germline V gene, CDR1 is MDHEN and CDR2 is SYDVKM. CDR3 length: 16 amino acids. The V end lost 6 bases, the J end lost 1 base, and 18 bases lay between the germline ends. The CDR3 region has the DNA TGTGCCAGCAGAGACGCCCCGGGACAACCGAACACTGAAGCTTTCTTT. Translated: CASRDAPGQPNTEAFF.

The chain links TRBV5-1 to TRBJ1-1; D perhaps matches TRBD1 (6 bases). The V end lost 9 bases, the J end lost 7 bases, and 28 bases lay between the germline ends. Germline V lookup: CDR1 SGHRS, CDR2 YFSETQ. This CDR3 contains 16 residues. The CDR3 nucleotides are TGCGCCACCAGAGACTCGATCGGGACATCCGTTGGTGAAGCTTTCTTT. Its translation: CATRDSIGTSVGEAFF.

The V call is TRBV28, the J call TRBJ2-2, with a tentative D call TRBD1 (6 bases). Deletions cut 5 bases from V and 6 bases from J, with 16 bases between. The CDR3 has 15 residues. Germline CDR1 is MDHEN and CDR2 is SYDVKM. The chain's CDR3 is CASSGPGTRSGELFF. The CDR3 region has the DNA TGTGCCAGCAGTGGACCCGGGACAAGATCCGGGGAGCTGTTTTTT.

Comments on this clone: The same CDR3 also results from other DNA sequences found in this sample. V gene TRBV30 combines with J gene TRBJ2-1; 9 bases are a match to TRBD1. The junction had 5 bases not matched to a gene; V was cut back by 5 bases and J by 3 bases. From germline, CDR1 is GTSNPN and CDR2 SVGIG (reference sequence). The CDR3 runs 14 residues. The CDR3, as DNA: TGTGCCTGGGCCGGGGGACAGGGCTACAATGAGCAGTTCTTC. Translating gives CAWAGGQGYNEQFF.

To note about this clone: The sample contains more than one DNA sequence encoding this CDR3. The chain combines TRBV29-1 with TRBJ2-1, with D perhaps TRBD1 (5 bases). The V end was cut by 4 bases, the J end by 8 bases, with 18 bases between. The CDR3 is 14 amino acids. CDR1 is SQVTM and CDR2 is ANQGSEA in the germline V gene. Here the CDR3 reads CSVGRESGLDEQFF. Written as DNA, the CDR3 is TGCAGCGTTGGTCGAGAGTCAGGGTTAGATGAGCAGTTCTTC.

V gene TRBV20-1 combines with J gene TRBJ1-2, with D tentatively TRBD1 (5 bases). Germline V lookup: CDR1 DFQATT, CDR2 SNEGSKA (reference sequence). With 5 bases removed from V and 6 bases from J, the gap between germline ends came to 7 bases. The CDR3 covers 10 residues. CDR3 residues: CSAGGDGYTF. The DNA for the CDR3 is TGCAGTGCTGGGGGGGATGGCTACACCTTC.

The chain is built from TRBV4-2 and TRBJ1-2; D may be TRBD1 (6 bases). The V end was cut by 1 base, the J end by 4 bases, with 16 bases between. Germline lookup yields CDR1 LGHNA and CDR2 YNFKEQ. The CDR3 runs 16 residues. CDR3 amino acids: CASSQGPPTGGYGYTF. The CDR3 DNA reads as TGTGCCAGCAGCCAAGGCCCTCCGACAGGAGGCTATGGCTACACCTTC.

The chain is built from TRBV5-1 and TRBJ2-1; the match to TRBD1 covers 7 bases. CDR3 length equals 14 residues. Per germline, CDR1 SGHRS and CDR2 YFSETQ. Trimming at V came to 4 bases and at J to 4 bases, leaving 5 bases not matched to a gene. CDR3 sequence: CASSAWDSYNEQFF. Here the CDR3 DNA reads TGCGCCAGCAGCGCCTGGGACAGTTACAATGAGCAGTTCTTC.

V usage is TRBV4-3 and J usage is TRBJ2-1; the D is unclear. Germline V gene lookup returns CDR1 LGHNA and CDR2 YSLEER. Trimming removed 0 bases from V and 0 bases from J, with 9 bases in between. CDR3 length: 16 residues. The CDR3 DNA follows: TGCGCCAGCAGCCAAGATCTAGGCGGCTCCTACAATGAGCAGTTCTTC. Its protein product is CASSQDLGGSYNEQFF.

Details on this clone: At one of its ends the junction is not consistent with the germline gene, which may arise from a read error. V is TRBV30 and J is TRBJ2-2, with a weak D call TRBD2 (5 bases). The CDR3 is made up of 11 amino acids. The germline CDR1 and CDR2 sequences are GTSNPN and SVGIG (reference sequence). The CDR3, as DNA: TGTGCCTGGACAGAGACCGGGGAGCTATTTTTT. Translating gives CAWTETGELFF.

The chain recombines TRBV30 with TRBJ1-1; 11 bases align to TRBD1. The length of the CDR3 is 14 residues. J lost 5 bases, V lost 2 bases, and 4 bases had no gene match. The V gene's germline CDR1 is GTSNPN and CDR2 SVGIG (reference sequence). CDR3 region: CAWSTGQGVTEAFF. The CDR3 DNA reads TGTGCCTGGAGTACGGGACAGGGGGTAACTGAAGCTTTCTTT. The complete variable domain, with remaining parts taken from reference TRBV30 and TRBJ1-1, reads SQTIHQWPATLVQPVGSPLSLECTVEGTSNPNLYWYRQAAGRGLQLLFYSVGIGQISSEVPQNLSASRPQDRQFILSSKKLLLSDSGFYLCAWSTGQGVTEAFFGQGTRLTVV.

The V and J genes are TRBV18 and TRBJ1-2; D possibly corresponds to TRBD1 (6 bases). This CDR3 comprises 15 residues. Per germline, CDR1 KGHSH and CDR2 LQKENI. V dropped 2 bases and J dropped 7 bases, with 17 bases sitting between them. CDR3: CASSPTPDSLLGYTF. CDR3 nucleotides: TGTGCCAGCTCACCAACTCCGGACAGCCTTCTTGGCTACACCTTC.

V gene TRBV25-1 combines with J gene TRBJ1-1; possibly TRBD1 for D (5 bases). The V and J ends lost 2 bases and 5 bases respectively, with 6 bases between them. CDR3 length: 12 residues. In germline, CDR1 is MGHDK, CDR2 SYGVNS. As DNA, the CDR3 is TGTGCCAGCAGTGAACAGGGAACTGAAGCTTTCTTT. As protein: CASSEQGTEAFF.

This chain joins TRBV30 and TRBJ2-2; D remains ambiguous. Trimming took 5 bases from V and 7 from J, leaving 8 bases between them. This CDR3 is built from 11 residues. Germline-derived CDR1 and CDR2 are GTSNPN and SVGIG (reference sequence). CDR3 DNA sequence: TGTGCCTGGTCCCTCCTCGGGGAGCTGTTTTTT. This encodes CAWSLLGELFF.

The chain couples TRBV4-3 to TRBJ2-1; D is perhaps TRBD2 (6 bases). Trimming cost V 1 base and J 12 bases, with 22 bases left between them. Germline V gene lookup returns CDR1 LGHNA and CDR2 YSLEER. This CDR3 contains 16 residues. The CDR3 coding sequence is TGCGCCAGCAGCCAAGTCTGGGGGATCCCGACCGGGGGGCAGTTCTTC. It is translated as CASSQVWGIPTGGQFF.

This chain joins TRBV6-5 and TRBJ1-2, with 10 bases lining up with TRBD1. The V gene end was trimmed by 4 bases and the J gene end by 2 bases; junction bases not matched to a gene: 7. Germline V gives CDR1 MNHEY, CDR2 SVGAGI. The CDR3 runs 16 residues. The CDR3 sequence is CASSWTGGMANYGYTF. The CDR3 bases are TGTGCCAGCAGTTGGACAGGGGGGATGGCGAACTATGGCTACACCTTC.

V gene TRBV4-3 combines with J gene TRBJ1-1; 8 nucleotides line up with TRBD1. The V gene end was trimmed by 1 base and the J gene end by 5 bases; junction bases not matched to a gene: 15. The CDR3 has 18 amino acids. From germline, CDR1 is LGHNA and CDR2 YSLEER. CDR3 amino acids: CASSQAYELAGGNTEAFF. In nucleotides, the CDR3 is TGCGCCAGCAGCCAAGCCTACGAACTGGCAGGGGGCAATACTGAAGCTTTCTTT.

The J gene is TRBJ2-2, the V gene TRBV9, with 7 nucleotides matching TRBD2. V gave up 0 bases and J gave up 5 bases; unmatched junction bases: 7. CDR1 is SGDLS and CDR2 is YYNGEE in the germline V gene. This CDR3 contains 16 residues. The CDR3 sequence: CASSVASQGGTGELFF. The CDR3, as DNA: TGTGCCAGCAGCGTAGCTTCTCAGGGAGGGACCGGGGAGCTGTTTTTT.

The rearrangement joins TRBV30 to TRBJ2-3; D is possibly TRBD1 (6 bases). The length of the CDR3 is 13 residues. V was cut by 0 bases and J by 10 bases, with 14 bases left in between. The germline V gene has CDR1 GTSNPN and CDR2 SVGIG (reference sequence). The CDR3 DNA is TGTGCCTGGAGTGTAGGGGTAGGGGGTCCGCAGTATTTT. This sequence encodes CAWSVGVGGPQYF.

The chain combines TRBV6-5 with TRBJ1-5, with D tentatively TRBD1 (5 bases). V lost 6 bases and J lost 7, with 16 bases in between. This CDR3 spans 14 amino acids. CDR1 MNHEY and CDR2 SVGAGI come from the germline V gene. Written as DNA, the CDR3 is TGTGCCAGCAGCCCGGTTGGGGGAGGCCAGCCCCAGCATTTT. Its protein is CASSPVGGGQPQHF.

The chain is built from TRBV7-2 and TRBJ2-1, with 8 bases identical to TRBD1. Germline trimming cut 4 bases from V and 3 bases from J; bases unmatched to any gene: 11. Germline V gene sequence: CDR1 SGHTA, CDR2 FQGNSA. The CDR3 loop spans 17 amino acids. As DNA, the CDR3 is TGTGCCAGCAGCTCTCCAACTACTGGGACAGGCTACAATGAGCAGTTCTTC. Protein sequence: CASSSPTTGTGYNEQFF.

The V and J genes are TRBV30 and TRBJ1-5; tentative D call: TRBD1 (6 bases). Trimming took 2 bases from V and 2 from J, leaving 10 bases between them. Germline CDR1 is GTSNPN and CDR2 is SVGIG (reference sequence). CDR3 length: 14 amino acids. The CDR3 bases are TGTGCCTGGAGTTTTTCAGGGGGCAATCAGCCCCAGCATTTT. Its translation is CAWSFSGGNQPQHF.

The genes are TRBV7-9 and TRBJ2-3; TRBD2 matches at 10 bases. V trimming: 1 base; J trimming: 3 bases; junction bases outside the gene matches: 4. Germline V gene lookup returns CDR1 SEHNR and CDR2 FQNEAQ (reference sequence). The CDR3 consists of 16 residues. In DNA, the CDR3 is TGTGCCAGCAGCTTAGGGGTAGCGGGAGGTACAGATACGCAGTATTTT. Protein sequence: CASSLGVAGGTDTQYF. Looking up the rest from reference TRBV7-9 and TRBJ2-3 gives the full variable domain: DTGVSQNPRHKITKRGQNVTFRCDPISEHNRLYWYRQTLGQGPEFLTYFQNEAQLEKSRLLSDRFSAERPKGSFSTLEIQRTEQGDSAMYLCASSLGVAGGTDTQYFGPGTRLTVL.

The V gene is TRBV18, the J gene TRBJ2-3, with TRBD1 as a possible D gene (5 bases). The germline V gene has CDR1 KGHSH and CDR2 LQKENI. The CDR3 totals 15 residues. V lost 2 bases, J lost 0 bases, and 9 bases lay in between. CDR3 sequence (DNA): TGTGCCAGCTCACCAAAGGGGTTTAGCACAGATACGCAGTATTTT. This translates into CASSPKGFSTDTQYF. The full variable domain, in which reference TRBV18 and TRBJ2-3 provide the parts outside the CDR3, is NAGVMQNPRHLVRRRGQEARLRCSPMKGHSHVYWYRQLPEEGLKFMVYLQKENIIDESGMPKERFSAEFPKEGPSILRIQQVVRGDSAAYFCASSPKGFSTDTQYFGPGTRLTVL.